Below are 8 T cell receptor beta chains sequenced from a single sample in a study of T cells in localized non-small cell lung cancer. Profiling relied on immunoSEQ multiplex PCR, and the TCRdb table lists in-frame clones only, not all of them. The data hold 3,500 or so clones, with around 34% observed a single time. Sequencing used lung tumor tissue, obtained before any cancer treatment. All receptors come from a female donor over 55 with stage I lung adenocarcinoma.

The chain's CDR3 is CAWSEGQGLDEQFF. DNA of the CDR3: TGTGCCTGGAGCGAGGGACAGGGATTGGATGAGCAGTTCTTC. The chain is built from TRBV30 and TRBJ2-1; 9 positions match TRBD1. J was trimmed by 8 bases and V by 3 bases; bases with no gene match: 8. This CDR3 comprises 14 residues. The germline V gene has CDR1 GTSNPN and CDR2 SVGIG (reference sequence).

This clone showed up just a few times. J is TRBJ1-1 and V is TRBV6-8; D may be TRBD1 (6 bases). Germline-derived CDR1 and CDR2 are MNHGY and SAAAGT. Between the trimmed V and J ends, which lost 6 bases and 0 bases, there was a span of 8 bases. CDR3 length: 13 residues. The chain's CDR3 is CASRGQLNTEAFF. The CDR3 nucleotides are TGTGCCAGCAGAGGACAGTTGAACACTGAAGCTTTCTTT.

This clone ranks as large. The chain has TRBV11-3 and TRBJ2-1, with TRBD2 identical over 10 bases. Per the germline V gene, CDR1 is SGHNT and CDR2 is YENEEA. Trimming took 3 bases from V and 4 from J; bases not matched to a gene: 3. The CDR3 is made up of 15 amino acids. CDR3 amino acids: CASSFRSGRYNEQFF. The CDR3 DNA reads TGTGCCAGCAGCTTTCGTAGCGGGAGGTACAATGAGCAGTTCTTC.

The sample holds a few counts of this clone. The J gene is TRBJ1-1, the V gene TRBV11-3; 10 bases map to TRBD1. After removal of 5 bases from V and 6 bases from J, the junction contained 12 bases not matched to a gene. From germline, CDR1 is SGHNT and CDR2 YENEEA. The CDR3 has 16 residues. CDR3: CASSRTGTGEGAEAFF. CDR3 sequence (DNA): TGTGCCAGCAGCCGCACCGGGACAGGGGAAGGAGCTGAAGCTTTCTTT.

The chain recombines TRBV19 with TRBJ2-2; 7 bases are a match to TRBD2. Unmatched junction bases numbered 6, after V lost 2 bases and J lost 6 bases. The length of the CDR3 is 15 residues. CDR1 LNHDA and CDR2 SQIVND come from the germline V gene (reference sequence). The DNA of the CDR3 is TGTGCCAGTAGTATATCGGGACTAAGATCCGGGGAGCTGTTTTTT. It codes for CASSISGLRSGELFF.

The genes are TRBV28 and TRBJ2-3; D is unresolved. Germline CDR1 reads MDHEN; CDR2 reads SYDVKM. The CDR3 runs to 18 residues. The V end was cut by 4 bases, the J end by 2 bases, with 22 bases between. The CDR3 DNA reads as TGTGCCAGCAGTTCCTCCAGTGGGCTAGGTTCCTCCACAGATACGCAGTATTTT. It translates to CASSSSSGLGSSTDTQYF.

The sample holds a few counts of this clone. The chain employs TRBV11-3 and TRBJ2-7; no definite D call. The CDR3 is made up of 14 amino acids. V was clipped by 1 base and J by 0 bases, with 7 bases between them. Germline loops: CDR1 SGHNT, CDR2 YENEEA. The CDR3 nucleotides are TGTGCCAGCAGCTTAGGCCAGGCCTCCTACGAGCAGTACTTC. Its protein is CASSLGQASYEQYF.

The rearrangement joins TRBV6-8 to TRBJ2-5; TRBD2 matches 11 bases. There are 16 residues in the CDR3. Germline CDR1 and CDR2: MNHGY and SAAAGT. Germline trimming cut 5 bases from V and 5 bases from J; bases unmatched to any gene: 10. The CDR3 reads CASSHLSGGAGETQYF. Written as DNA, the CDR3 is TGTGCCAGCAGTCACCTTAGCGGGGGGGCCGGTGAGACCCAGTACTTC.